Described below is a single TCR beta chain sequence and its context. Its antigen is undetermined. These data belong to a study of T cell responses to AZD1222 COVID-19 vaccine. General study points: Researchers took repertoire samples only after the peak T cell response had come. White British ancestry dominated among donors, who included more females, and clonal diversity was possibly underestimated. With dominance at 160-218 and 743-854, vaccine-associated CD4 TCRs spanned spike.

This table comes from immunoSEQ multiplex PCR, and its TCRdb copy is limited to in-frame clones, with some not included. Among about 60,000 clones listed, 86% were seen once. Germline values: CDR1 MDHEN, CDR2 SYDVKM. Trimming removed 2 bases at V and 2 bases at J, with 12 bases between. This CDR3 is built from 15 residues. This sequence joins TRBV28 and TRBJ1-2; no clear D gene. The starting material was peripheral blood, obtained 28 days after the second AZD1222 dose. This TCR was sampled from an adult who received the AZD1222 COVID-19 vaccine. The CDR3 DNA reads as TGTGCCAGCAGTTTACCGTTTGGGCAAAACTATGGCTACACCTTC. It codes for CASSLPFGQNYGYTF.